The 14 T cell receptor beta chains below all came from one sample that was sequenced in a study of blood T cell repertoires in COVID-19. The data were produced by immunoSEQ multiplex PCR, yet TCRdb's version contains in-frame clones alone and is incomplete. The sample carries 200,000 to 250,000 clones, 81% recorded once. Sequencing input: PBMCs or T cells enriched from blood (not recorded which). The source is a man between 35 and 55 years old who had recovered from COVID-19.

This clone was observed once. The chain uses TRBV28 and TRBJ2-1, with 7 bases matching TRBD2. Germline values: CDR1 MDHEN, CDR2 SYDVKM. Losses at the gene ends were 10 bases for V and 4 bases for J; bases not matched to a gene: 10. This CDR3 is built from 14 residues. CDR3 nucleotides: TGTGCCACCACTGGAGCGGGGCGATACAATGAGCAGTTCTTC. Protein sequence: CATTGAGRYNEQFF.

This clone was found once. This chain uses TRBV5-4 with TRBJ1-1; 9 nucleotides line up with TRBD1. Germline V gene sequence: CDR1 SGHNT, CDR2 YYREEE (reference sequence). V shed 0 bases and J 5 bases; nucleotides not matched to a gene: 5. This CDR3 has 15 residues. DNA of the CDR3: TGTGCCAGCAGCTTGGCCTTGACAGGGGGAACTGAAGCTTTCTTT. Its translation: CASSLALTGGTEAFF.

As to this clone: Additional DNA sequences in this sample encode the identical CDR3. CDR3 loop: CASSDRGNSPLHF. CDR3 bases: TGTGCCAGCAGCGACAGGGGCAATTCACCCCTCCACTTT. J is TRBJ1-6 and V is TRBV11-2, with 8 bases that match TRBD1. Germline CDR1 reads SGHAT; CDR2 reads FQNNGV. This CDR3 contains 13 residues. V trimming: 5 bases; J trimming: 7 bases; junction bases outside the gene matches: 1.

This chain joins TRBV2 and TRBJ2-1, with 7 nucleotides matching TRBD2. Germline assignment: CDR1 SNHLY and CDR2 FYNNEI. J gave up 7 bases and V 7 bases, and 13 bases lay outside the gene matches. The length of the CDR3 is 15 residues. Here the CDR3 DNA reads TGTGCCAGCACCCCCCGCGGCGGGAGATTGAATGAGCAGTTCTTC. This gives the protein CASTPRGGRLNEQFF.

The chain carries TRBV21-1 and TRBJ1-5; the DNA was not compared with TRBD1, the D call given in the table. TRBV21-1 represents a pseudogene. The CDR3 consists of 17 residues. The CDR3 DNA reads TGTGCCAGCAGCATCCAAATACAGGGGGCGAGCAATCAGCCCCAGCATTTT. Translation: CASSIQIQGASNQPQHF.

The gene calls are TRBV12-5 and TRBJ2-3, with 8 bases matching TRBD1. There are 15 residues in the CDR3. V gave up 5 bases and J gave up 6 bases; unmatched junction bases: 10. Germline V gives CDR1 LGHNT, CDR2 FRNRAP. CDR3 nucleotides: TGTGCTAGTGGTCCGTGGGACAGGATTTGGGATACGCAGTATTTT. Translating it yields CASGPWDRIWDTQYF.

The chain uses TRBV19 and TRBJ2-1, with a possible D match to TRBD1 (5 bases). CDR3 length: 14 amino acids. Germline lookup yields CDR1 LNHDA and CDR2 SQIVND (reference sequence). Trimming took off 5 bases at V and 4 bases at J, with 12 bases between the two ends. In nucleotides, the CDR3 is TGTGCCAGTAGTGTGGGGCAGGGTTACAATGAGCAGTTCTTC. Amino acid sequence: CASSVGQGYNEQFF.

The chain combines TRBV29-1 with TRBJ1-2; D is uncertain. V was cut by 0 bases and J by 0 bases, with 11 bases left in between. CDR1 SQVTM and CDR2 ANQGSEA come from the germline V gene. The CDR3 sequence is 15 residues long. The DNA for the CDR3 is TGCAGCGTTGAAGATCGAGGGTCCTCTAACTATGGCTACACCTTC. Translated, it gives CSVEDRGSSNYGYTF.

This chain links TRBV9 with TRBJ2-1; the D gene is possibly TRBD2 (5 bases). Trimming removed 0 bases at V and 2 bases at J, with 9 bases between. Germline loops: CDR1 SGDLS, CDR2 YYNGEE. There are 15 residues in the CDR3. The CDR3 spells CASSVAGNAYNEQFF. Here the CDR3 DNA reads TGTGCCAGCAGCGTAGCGGGAAATGCCTACAATGAGCAGTTCTTC.

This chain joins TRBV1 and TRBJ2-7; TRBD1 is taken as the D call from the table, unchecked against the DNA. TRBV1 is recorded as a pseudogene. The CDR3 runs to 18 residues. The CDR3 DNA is TGCACCAGCAGCCAAGGAAGTTCCCGGAACAGGGTTTCTCCCGAGCAGTACTTC. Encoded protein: CTSSQGSSRNRVSPEQYF.

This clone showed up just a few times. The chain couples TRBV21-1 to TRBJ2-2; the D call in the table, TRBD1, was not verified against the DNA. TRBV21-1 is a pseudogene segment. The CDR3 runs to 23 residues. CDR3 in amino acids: CASSNSKDSRGTGGESDTGELFF. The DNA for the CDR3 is TGTGCCAGCAGCAATTCGAAGGATTCTCGCGGGACAGGGGGCGAGAGTGACACCGGGGAGCTGTTTTTT.

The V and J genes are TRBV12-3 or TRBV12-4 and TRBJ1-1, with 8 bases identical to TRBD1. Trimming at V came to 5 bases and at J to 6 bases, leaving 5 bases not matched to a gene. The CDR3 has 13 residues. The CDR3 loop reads CASSHGQGSEAFF. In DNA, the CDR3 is TGTGCCAGCAGTCACGGACAGGGATCTGAAGCTTTCTTT.

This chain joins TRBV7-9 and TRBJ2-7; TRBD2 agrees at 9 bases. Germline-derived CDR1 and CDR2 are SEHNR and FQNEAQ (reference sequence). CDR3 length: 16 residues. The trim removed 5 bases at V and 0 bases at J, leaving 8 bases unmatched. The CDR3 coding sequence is TGTGCCAGCAGCCAAGGGGGTAGCGGGAGCTCCTACGAGCAGTACTTC. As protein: CASSQGGSGSSYEQYF.

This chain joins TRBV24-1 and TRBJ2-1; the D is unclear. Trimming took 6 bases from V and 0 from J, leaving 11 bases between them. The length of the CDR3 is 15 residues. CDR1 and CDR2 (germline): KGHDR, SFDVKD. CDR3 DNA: TGTGCCACCAGTCCCCCTAAGCCCTCCTACAATGAGCAGTTCTTC. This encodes CATSPPKPSYNEQFF.